This T cell receptor (beta chain) was documented in a study of cytomegalovirus exposure and HLA in healthy donors. It was with 60 Vbeta and 13 Jbeta primers that the PCR ran. Authors' methods: Roughly 10 million shared chains were among the approximately 87 million unique TCR beta chains that a later analysis counted. Using immunoSEQ multiplex PCR, the repertoire was profiled, and TCRdb retains in-frame clones only, with some absent. The V and J calls and clone size come from that table; D and trimming were worked out from the DNA. The table has 200,000 to 250,000 clones, approximately 80% seen once. Comment on this clone: The antigen is unknown.

Study-wide results and limits: Per a later analysis, approximately 16,000 TCR beta sequences showed association with HLA alleles at 0.05 false discovery rate.

With 3 bases removed from V and 5 bases from J, the gap between germline ends came to 17 bases. The CDR3 spans 15 residues. In germline, CDR1 is SGHRS, CDR2 YFSETQ. The source material was PBMCs. The clonotype comes from a woman aged 45-60 years in good health and CMV-seropositive. This rearrangement joins TRBV5-1 to TRBJ1-2, with D perhaps matching TRBD1 (6 bases). DNA for the CDR3: TGCGCCAGCAGCTCCGGGACACAAGACCGATATGGCTACACCTTC. This translates into CASSSGTQDRYGYTF.